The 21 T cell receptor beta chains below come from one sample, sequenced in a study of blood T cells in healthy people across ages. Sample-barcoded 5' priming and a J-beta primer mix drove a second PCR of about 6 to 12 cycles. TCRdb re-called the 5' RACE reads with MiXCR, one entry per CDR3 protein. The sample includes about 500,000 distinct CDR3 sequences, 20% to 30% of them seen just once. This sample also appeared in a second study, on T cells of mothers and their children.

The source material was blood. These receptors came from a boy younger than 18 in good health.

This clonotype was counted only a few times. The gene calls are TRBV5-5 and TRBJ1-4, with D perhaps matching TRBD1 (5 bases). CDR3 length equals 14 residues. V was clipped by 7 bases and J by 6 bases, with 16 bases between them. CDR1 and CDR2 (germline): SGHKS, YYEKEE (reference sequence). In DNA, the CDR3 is TGTGCCAGCGGGGCGGAGGGTATGGATGAAAAACTGTTTTTT. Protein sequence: CASGAEGMDEKLFF.

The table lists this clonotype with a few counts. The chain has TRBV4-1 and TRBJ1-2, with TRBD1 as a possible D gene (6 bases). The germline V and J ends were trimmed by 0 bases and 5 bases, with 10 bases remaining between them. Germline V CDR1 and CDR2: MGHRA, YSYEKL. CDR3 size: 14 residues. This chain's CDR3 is CASSQDRGFYGYTF. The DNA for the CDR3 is TGCGCCAGCAGCCAAGACAGGGGCTTTTATGGCTACACCTTC.

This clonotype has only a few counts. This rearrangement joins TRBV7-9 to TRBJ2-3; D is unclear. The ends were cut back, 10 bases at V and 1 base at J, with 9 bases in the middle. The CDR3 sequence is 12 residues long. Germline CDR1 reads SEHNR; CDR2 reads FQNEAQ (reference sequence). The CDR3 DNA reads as TGTGCCACAGACCCACGCACAGATACGCAGTATTTT. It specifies CATDPRTDTQYF.

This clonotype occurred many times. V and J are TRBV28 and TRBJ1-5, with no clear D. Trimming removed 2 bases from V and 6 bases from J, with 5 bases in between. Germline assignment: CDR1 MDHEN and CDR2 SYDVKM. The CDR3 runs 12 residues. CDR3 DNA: TGTGCCAGCAGTTTAGGTAGTCAGCCCCAGCATTTT. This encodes CASSLGSQPQHF.

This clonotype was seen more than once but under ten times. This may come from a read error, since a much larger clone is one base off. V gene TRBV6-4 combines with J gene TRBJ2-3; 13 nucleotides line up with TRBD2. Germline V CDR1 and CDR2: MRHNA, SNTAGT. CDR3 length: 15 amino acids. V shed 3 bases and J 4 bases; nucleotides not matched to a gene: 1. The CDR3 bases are TGTGCCAGCAGTGAAGGGACTAGCGGGGCAGATACGCAGTATTTT. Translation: CASSEGTSGADTQYF.

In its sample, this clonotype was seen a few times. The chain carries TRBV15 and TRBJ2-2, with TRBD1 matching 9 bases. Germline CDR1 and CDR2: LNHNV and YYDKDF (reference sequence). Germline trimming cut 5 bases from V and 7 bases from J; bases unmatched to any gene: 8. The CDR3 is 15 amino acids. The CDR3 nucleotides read TGTGCCACCAGCGTCCGACAGGGGGTTGGCGGGGAGCTGTTTTTT. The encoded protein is CATSVRQGVGGELFF.

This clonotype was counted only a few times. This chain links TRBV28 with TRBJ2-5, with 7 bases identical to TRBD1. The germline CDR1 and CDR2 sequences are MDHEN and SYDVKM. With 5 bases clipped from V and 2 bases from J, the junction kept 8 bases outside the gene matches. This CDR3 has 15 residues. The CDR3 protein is CASSPQGQTQETQYF. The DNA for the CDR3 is TGTGCCAGCAGTCCCCAGGGACAGACACAAGAGACCCAGTACTTC.

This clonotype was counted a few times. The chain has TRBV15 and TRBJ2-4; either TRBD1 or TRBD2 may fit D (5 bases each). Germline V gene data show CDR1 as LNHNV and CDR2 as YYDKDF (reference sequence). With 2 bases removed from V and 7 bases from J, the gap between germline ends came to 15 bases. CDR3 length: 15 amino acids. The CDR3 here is CATSRRSVGTNIQYF. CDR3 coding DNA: TGTGCCACCAGCAGAAGGTCGGTGGGGACCAACATTCAGTACTTC.

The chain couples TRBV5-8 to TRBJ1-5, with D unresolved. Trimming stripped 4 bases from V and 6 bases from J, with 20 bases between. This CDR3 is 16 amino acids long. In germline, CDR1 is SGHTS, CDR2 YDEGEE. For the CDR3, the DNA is TGTGCCAGCAGCCTCGATTCGGGTCGATCTAGTCAGCCCCAGCATTTT. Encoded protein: CASSLDSGRSSQPQHF. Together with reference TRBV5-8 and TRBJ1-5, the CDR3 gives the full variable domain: EAGVTQSPTHLIKTRGQQATLRCSPISGHTSVYWYQQALGLGLQFLLWYDEGEERNRGNFPPRFSGRQFPNYSSELNVNALELEDSALYLCASSLDSGRSSQPQHFGDGTRLSIL.

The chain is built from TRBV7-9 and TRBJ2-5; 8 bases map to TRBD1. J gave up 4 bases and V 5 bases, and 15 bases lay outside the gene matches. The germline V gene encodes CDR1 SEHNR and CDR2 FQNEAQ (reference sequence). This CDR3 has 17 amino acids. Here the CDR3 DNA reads TGTGCCAGCAGCCCGGATTCGACAGGGGAGTCTGCAGAGACCCAGTACTTC. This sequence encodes CASSPDSTGESAETQYF.

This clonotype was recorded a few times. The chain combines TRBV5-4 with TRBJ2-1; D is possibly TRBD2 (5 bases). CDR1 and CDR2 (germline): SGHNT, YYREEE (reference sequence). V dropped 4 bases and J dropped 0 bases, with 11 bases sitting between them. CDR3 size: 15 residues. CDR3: CASSPWESSYNEQFF. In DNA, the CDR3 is TGTGCCAGCAGCCCTTGGGAGAGCTCCTACAATGAGCAGTTCTTC.

The CDR3 loop is CASRLGTGGLTGELFF. The CDR3 DNA follows: TGTGCCAGCAGGCTCGGGACAGGGGGATTGACCGGGGAGCTGTTTTTT. The genes are TRBV12-3 or TRBV12-4 and TRBJ2-2; TRBD1 matches 11 bases. This CDR3 has 16 amino acids. The V segment lost 6 bases and the J segment 5 bases; nucleotides outside the gene matches: 8.

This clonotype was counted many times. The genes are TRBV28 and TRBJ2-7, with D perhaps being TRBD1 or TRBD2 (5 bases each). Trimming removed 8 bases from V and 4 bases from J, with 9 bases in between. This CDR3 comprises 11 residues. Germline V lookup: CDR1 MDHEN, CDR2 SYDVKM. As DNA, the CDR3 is TGTGCCAGCCGGGGCCCTTACGAGCAGTACTTC. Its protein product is CASRGPYEQYF.

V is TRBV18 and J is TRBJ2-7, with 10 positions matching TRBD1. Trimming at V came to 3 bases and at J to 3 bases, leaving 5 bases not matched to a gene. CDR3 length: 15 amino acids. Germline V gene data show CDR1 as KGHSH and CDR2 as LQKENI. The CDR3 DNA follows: TGTGCCAGCTCACCGCGAGGACAGGGGGTCTACGAGCAGTACTTC. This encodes CASSPRGQGVYEQYF.

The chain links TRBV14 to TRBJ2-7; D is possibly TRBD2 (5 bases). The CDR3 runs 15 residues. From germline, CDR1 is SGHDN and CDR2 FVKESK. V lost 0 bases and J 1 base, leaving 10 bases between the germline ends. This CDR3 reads CASSQDPAVSYEQYF. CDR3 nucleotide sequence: TGTGCCAGCAGCCAAGACCCAGCGGTTTCCTACGAGCAGTACTTC.

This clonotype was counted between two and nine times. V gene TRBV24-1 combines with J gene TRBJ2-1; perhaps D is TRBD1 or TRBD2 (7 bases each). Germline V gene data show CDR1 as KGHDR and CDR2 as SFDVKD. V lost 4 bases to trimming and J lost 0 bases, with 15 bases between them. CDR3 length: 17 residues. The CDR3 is CATSDSGGVSSYNEQFF. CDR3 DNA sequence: TGTGCCACCAGTGACTCAGGGGGGGTTAGCTCCTACAATGAGCAGTTCTTC.

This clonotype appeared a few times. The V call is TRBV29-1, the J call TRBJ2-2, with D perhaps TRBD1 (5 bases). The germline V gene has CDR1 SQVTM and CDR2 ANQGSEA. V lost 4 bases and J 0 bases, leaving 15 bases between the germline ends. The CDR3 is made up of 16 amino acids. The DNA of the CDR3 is TGCAGCGTTGGCCCTCGACAGCTACCGAACACCGGGGAGCTGTTTTTT. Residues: CSVGPRQLPNTGELFF.

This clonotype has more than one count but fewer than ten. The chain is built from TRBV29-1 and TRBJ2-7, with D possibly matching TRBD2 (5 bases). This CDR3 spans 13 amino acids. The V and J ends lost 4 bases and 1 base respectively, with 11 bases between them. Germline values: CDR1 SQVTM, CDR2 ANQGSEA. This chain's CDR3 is CSVGLAPSYEQYF. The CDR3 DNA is TGCAGCGTTGGTTTAGCGCCGTCCTACGAGCAGTACTTC.

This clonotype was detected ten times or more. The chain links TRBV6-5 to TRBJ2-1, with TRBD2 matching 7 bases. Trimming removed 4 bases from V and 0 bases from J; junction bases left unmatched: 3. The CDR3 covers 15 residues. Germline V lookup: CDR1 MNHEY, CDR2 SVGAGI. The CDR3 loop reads CASSSAGASYNEQFF. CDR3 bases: TGTGCCAGCAGTTCCGCGGGAGCCTCCTACAATGAGCAGTTCTTC.

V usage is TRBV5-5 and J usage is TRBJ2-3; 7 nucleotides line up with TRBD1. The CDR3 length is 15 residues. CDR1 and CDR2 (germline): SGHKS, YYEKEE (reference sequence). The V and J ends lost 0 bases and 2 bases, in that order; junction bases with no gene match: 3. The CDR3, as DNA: TGTGCCAGCAGCTTGGAGGGGACAGACACAGATACGCAGTATTTT. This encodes CASSLEGTDTDTQYF. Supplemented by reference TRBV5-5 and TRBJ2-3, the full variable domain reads DAGVTQSPTHLIKTRGQQVTLRCSPISGHKSVSWYQQVLGQGPQFIFQYYEKEERGRGNFPDRFSARQFPNYSSELNVNALLLGDSALYLCASSLEGTDTDTQYFGPGTRLTVL.

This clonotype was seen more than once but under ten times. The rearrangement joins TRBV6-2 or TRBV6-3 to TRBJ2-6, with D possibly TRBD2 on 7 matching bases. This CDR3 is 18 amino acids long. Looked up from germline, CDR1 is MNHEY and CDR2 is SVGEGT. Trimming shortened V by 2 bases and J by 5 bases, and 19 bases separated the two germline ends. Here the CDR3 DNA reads TGTGCCAGCAGTTACGACTTGGTCGGGGGGCGGAGGGCCAACGTCCTGACTTTC. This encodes CASSYDLVGGRRANVLTF.